A selection of T cell receptor beta chains follows, all from one sample in a study of blood T cell repertoires in COVID-19. Clones were sequenced by immunoSEQ multiplex PCR, and TCRdb holds only the in-frame ones, with some missing. The profile shows 55,000 to 85,000 clones, about 88% of them singletons. Sequenced: peripheral blood. The receptors were gathered from a human donor in a cohort sampled during active COVID-19. Each CDR3 is given with its conserved first and last residue. The order of the fields is CDR3 length, D gene, V gene, clone size, J gene, CDR3 protein, CDR3 DNA. The D gene is left open where the match is weak. Size values are once, few and many counts, or a class for expanded clones, and some rows have none.

>14|.|TRBV7-2|once|TRBJ2-5
CASSLDAVQETQYF
TGTGCCAGCAGCTTAGACGCAGTTCAAGAGACCCAGTACTTC
>15|TRBD2|TRBV9|.|TRBJ2-7
CASSRTGGRLVEQYF
TGTGCCAGCAGCCGCACGGGGGGGCGTCTGGTCGAGCAGTACTTC
>14|TRBD1|TRBV7-9|few|TRBJ1-6
CASSETGSNSPLHF
TGTGCCAGCAGCGAGACAGGGAGCAATTCACCCCTCCACTTT
>17|TRBD1|TRBV7-9|.|TRBJ2-7
CASSSEARDSSPYEQYF
TGTGCCAGCAGCTCCGAGGCTCGGGACAGCTCGCCCTACGAGCAGTACTTC
>15|TRBD2|TRBV10-1|few|TRBJ2-2
CASSVASGRFGELFF
TGCGCCAGCAGTGTGGCTAGCGGGAGGTTCGGGGAGCTGTTTTTT
>15|.|TRBV5-1|.|TRBJ2-7
CASSPNLGAGYEQYF
TGCGCCAGCAGCCCTAATCTGGGGGCTGGCTACGAGCAGTACTTC
>16|TRBD2|TRBV3-1/TRBV3-2|.|TRBJ2-5
CASSQGASGREETQYF
TGTGCCAGCAGCCAAGGGGCTAGCGGGAGAGAGGAGACCCAGTACTTC
>14|.|TRBV28|.|TRBJ1-4
CASSLGGLNEKLFF
TGTGCCAGCAGTTTGGGTGGGCTTAATGAAAAACTGTTTTTT
>16|TRBD1|TRBV23-1|.|TRBJ2-2
CASSHPGTGDTGELFF
TGCGCCAGCAGTCATCCCGGGACAGGGGACACCGGGGAGCTGTTTTTT
>17|TRBD2|TRBV4-1|once|TRBJ2-3
CASSQVISGGATDTQYF
TGCGCCAGCAGCCAAGTTATTAGCGGGGGGGCAACTGATACGCAGTATTTT
>15|TRBD1|TRBV2|once|TRBJ2-6
CASSDRGSGANVLTF
TGTGCCAGCAGCGACAGGGGGTCTGGGGCCAACGTCCTGACTTTC
>17|.|TRBV4-1|few|TRBJ1-2
CASSQDRETGANYGYTF
TGCGCCAGCAGCCAAGATCGCGAGACAGGAGCTAACTATGGCTACACCTTC
>15|TRBD2|TRBV10-3|.|TRBJ2-1
CAISGLAGVNNEQFF
TGTGCCATCAGTGGGCTGGCGGGGGTTAACAATGAGCAGTTCTTC
>16|TRBD2|TRBV7-3|.|TRBJ2-3
CASSPRTSGPSDTQYF
TGTGCCAGCAGCCCACGGACTAGCGGACCCTCAGATACGCAGTATTTT
>13|TRBD2|TRBV2|.|TRBJ2-1
CASSRLAGVEQFF
TGTGCCAGCAGTAGACTAGCGGGAGTTGAGCAGTTCTTC
>14|.|TRBV11-1|.|TRBJ1-1
CASSLAGADTEAFF
TGTGCCAGCAGCTTAGCGGGGGCGGACACTGAAGCTTTCTTT
>14|.|TRBV7-2|.|TRBJ2-1
CASSLDGSGNEQFF
TGTGCCAGCAGCTTAGACGGGAGTGGTAATGAGCAGTTCTTC
>16|.|TRBV15|.|TRBJ1-5
CATSRDRAGYAQPQHF
TGTGCCACCAGCAGAGATCGGGCAGGGTACGCTCAGCCCCAGCATTTT
>16|.|TRBV9|.|TRBJ2-3
CASSVASGGSTDTQYF
TGTGCCAGCAGCGTAGCCTCGGGCGGGAGCACAGATACGCAGTATTTT
>13|.|TRBV5-1|.|TRBJ2-7
CASSLAVEYEQYF
TGCGCCAGCAGCTTGGCCGTCGAGTACGAGCAGTACTTC
>12|.|TRBV30|.|TRBJ1-1
CAWSNGGAEAFF
TGTGCCTGGAGTAATGGAGGAGCTGAAGCTTTCTTT
>15|TRBD1|TRBV5-1|.|TRBJ1-1
CASSLRQGADTEAFF
TGCGCCAGCAGCTTGCGACAGGGGGCGGATACTGAAGCTTTCTTT
>11|.|TRBV27|.|TRBJ2-7
CASSRGYEQYF
TGTGCCAGCAGCCGAGGTTACGAGCAGTACTTC
>11|TRBD2|TRBV12-3/TRBV12-4|.|TRBJ2-7
CASNLGGEQYF
TGTGCCAGCAATCTCGGGGGGGAGCAGTACTTC
>14|.|TRBV28|.|TRBJ2-1
CASSGEGVRNEQFF
TGTGCCAGCAGTGGGGAGGGGGTCCGCAATGAGCAGTTCTTC
>16|TRBD1|TRBV4-1|.|TRBJ2-2
CASSPAGQGVTGELFF
TGCGCCAGCAGCCCCGCGGGACAGGGAGTCACCGGGGAGCTGTTTTTT
>14|TRBD2|TRBV5-4|.|TRBJ2-3
CASTLAGATDTQYF
TGTGCCAGCACCCTAGCGGGAGCAACAGATACGCAGTATTTT